The 20 T cell receptor beta chains reported below all come from one sample, sequenced in a study of blood T cell repertoires in COVID-19. Assay used: immunoSEQ multiplex PCR; TCRdb lists only in-frame clones, some missing. This sample has roughly 150,000 clones, with 70% to 85% found just once. Material: peripheral blood. Source of these receptors: a woman between 45 and 65 years old in a cohort sampled during active or convalescent COVID-19.

This clone was detected once. The chain joins TRBV5-1 to TRBJ2-1, with D possibly being TRBD1 (5 bases). Deletions cut 1 base from V and 4 bases from J, with 12 bases between. Germline V lookup: CDR1 SGHRS, CDR2 YFSETQ. This CDR3 is built from 15 residues. The CDR3 reads CASSLRQTLYNEQFF. CDR3 in DNA: TGCGCCAGCAGCTTGAGACAGACCCTTTACAATGAGCAGTTCTTC.

The rearrangement links TRBV7-9 to TRBJ2-3; possibly TRBD2 for D (6 bases). V lost 4 bases, J lost 0 bases, and 14 bases lay in between. This CDR3 is 16 amino acids long. Per germline, CDR1 SEHNR and CDR2 FQNEAQ (reference sequence). As DNA, the CDR3 is TGTGCCAGCAGCTATTTTGCGGGACGGAGCACAGATACGCAGTATTTT. Its protein is CASSYFAGRSTDTQYF. The full variable domain, its missing parts supplied by reference TRBV7-9 and TRBJ2-3, is DTGVSQNPRHKITKRGQNVTFRCDPISEHNRLYWYRQTLGQGPEFLTYFQNEAQLEKSRLLSDRFSAERPKGSFSTLEIQRTEQGDSAMYLCASSYFAGRSTDTQYFGPGTRLTVL.

The J gene is TRBJ1-1, the V gene TRBV7-9; D is undetermined. The V gene lost 5 bases and the J gene lost 4 bases, with 26 bases spanning the gap. CDR3 length equals 18 residues. Germline loops: CDR1 SEHNR, CDR2 FQNEAQ (reference sequence). This CDR3 is CASSPRGAGRIVGTEAFF. Written as DNA, the CDR3 is TGTGCCAGCAGCCCCCGGGGTGCGGGGAGGATTGTCGGCACTGAAGCTTTCTTT.

V usage is TRBV9 and J usage is TRBJ1-2; D perhaps matches TRBD1 (5 bases). V lost 2 bases, J lost 1 base, and 24 bases lay in between. CDR3 length: 19 amino acids. Germline values: CDR1 SGDLS, CDR2 YYNGEE. The CDR3 DNA follows: TGTGCCAGCAGCGTCCAACTGGATGGGGGGAGGGGACTTAACTATGGCTACACCTTC. It codes for CASSVQLDGGRGLNYGYTF.

This chain links TRBV6-5 with TRBJ1-5; tentatively, D is TRBD1 (5 bases). This CDR3 comprises 12 residues. V gave up 8 bases and J gave up 5 bases, with 10 bases separating them. Germline loops: CDR1 MNHEY, CDR2 SVGAGI. The CDR3 region has the DNA TGTGCCAGCCATCAGGGTTATCAGCCCCAGCATTTT. This encodes CASHQGYQPQHF.

This chain joins TRBV14 and TRBJ2-3, with D unresolved. This CDR3 spans 13 amino acids. Germline V gene data show CDR1 as SGHDN and CDR2 as FVKESK. V shed 4 bases and J shed 2 bases, with 7 bases lying between them. CDR3 bases: TGTGCCAGCAGCCGCGGCACCACAGATACGCAGTATTTT. Its protein is CASSRGTTDTQYF.

The chain is built from TRBV19 and TRBJ1-5; D gene uncertain. Deletions cut 6 bases from V and 0 bases from J, with 12 bases between. The CDR3 is 15 amino acids. Per germline, CDR1 LNHDA and CDR2 SQIVND (reference sequence). CDR3 loop: CASRIAVNSNQPQHF. In nucleotides, the CDR3 is TGTGCCAGTAGAATCGCGGTGAATAGCAATCAGCCCCAGCATTTT.

This clone was seen a single time. V and J are TRBV3-1 (or the pseudogene TRBV3-2) and TRBJ2-7; possibly TRBD1 for D (6 bases). The CDR3 is 14 amino acids. In germline, CDR1 is LGHDT, CDR2 YNNKEL (reference sequence). Trimming pared 4 bases from V and 2 bases from J, leaving 12 bases between. In DNA form, the CDR3 reads TGTGCCAGCAGCCGACGAGGGGGAGCCTACGAGCAGTACTTC. Translated: CASSRRGGAYEQYF.

The chain recombines TRBV19 with TRBJ2-3; 9 nucleotides match TRBD2. The CDR3 totals 15 residues. The V and J ends lost 7 bases and 6 bases, in that order; junction bases with no gene match: 11. Germline-derived CDR1 and CDR2 are LNHDA and SQIVND (reference sequence). The CDR3 here is CASKASGAQGDTQYF. Here the CDR3 DNA reads TGTGCCAGTAAGGCTAGCGGGGCCCAGGGTGATACGCAGTATTTT.

This clone was observed a single time. This chain links TRBV12-3 or TRBV12-4 with TRBJ1-1, with 9 bases fitting TRBD1. V dropped 6 bases and J dropped 11; count of bases not matched to a gene: 4. The CDR3 is 11 amino acids. CDR3 residues: CASRRDRAAFF. CDR3 nucleotides: TGTGCCAGCAGGAGGGACAGGGCGGCTTTCTTT.

This clone was recorded once. The gene calls are TRBV3-1 (or the pseudogene TRBV3-2) and TRBJ2-4; TRBD2 aligns across 8 bases. This CDR3 spans 15 amino acids. The J segment lost 7 bases and the V segment lost 1 base, leaving 6 bases of the junction unmatched. The V gene's germline CDR1 is LGHDT and CDR2 YNNKEL (reference sequence). CDR3 sequence: CASSQVRGGPNIQYF. The CDR3 DNA sequence: TGTGCCAGCAGCCAAGTACGGGGGGGGCCTAACATTCAGTACTTC.

The chain has TRBV6-5 and TRBJ1-4, with 12 bases fitting TRBD1. The CDR3 runs to 14 residues. V dropped 8 bases and J dropped 9; count of bases not matched to a gene: 7. In germline, CDR1 is MNHEY, CDR2 SVGAGI. Here the CDR3 reads CASRGTGGLQKLFF. The DNA of the CDR3 is TGTGCCAGCCGAGGGACAGGGGGCTTGCAAAAACTGTTTTTT.

The V and J genes are TRBV12-3 or TRBV12-4 and TRBJ2-7, with D perhaps matching TRBD2 (5 bases). V was pared by 4 bases and J by 9 bases, with 13 bases between. This CDR3 has 12 amino acids. For the CDR3, the DNA is TGTGCCAGCAGTTCACCTCTCAGCGGGCAGTACTTC. Protein product: CASSSPLSGQYF.

This clone was counted a few times. V is TRBV3-1 (or the pseudogene TRBV3-2) and J is TRBJ2-2; 9 nucleotides align to TRBD1. The CDR3 is 15 residues long. V shed 1 base and J 5 bases; nucleotides not matched to a gene: 2. Germline V gene data show CDR1 as LGHDT and CDR2 as YNNKEL (reference sequence). DNA of the CDR3: TGTGCCAGCAGCCAAGGGACAGGGGTAACCGGGGAGCTGTTTTTT. Translated: CASSQGTGVTGELFF.

The genes are TRBV28 and TRBJ2-7, with D tentatively TRBD2 (5 bases). V gave up 1 base and J gave up 2 bases, with 6 bases separating them. The CDR3 length is 13 residues. The V gene's germline CDR1 is MDHEN and CDR2 SYDVKM. CDR3 loop: CASSLYSAYEQYF. For the CDR3, the DNA is TGTGCCAGCAGTTTATATAGCGCCTACGAGCAGTACTTC.

The rearrangement uses TRBV5-5 and TRBJ2-1; the match to TRBD2 covers 15 bases. CDR1 and CDR2 from the germline V gene are SGHKS and YYEKEE (reference sequence). This CDR3 has 15 amino acids. V gave up 4 bases and J gave up 6 bases; unmatched junction bases: 2. The DNA for the CDR3 is TGTGCCAGCAGCCCGGGACTAGCGGGGGGCAATGAGCAGTTCTTC. Translating it yields CASSPGLAGGNEQFF.

The chain uses TRBV5-1 and TRBJ1-1; TRBD1 is a possible D gene (6 bases). With 0 bases removed from V and 7 bases from J, the gap between germline ends came to 13 bases. Germline assignment: CDR1 SGHRS and CDR2 YFSETQ. This CDR3 comprises 14 residues. The CDR3: CASSLGPGEVEAFF. The CDR3 nucleotides are TGCGCCAGCAGCTTGGGTCCAGGGGAAGTTGAAGCTTTCTTT.

The chain uses TRBV4-1 and TRBJ2-1; 10 bases match TRBD1. Trimming took 3 bases from V and 10 from J; bases not matched to a gene: 6. This CDR3 is 14 amino acids long. The germline V gene encodes CDR1 MGHRA and CDR2 YSYEKL. This chain's CDR3 is CASSHDRGLREQFF. In DNA form, the CDR3 reads TGCGCCAGCAGCCATGACAGGGGGCTCAGGGAGCAGTTCTTC.

The J gene is TRBJ1-2, the V gene TRBV27; D might be TRBD1 (6 bases). The length of the CDR3 is 13 residues. Trimming took off 6 bases at V and 7 bases at J, with 15 bases between the two ends. Germline V lookup: CDR1 MNHEY, CDR2 SMNVEV (reference sequence). CDR3 bases: TGTGCCAGCAGCTACAGGGATTTAGGTGGCTACACCTTC. This encodes CASSYRDLGGYTF.

The CDR3 here is CASSQARWATDTQYF. The CDR3 DNA is TGCGCCAGCAGCCAAGCGAGATGGGCCACAGATACGCAGTATTTT. The chain is built from TRBV4-3 and TRBJ2-3, with D hard to call. CDR3 length equals 15 residues. V was clipped by 1 base and J by 2 bases, with 10 bases between them. CDR1 and CDR2 (germline): LGHNA, YSLEER.